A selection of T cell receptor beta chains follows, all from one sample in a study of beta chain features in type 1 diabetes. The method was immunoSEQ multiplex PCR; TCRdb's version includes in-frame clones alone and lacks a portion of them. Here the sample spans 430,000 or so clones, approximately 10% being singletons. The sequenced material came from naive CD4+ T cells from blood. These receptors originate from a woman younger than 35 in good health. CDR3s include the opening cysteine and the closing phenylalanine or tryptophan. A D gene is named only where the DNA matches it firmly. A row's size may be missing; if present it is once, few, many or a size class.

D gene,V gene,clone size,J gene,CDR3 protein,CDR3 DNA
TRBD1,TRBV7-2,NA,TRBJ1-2,CASSNDRGRGYTF,TGTGCCAGCAGCAACGACAGGGGTCGTGGCTACACCTTC
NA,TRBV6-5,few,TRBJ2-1,CASSPGANEQFF,TGTGCCAGCAGCCCGGGGGCCAATGAGCAGTTCTTC
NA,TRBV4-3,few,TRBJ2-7,CASSQDKALYYEQYF,TGCGCCAGCAGCCAAGACAAGGCGCTCTACTACGAGCAGTACTTC
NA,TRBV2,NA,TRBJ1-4,CASRPIVTNEKLFF,TGTGCCAGCAGACCGATTGTGACTAATGAAAAACTGTTTTTT
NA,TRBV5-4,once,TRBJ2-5,CASSPQGKETQYF,TGTGCCAGCAGTCCACAGGGTAAAGAGACCCAGTACTTC
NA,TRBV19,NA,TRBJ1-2,CASSPETNYGYTF,TGTGCCAGTAGTCCCGAGACTAACTATGGCTACACCTTC
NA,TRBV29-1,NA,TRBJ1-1,CSGTTGNTEAFF,TGCAGCGGCACGACAGGGAACACTGAAGCTTTCTTT
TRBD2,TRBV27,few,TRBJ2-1,CASSLGSGGSYNEQFF,TGTGCCAGCAGTTTGGGTAGCGGGGGGTCCTACAATGAGCAGTTCTTC
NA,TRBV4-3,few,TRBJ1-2,CASSQAHYSGYYGYTF,TGCGCCAGCAGCCAAGCCCACTACAGTGGGTACTATGGCTACACCTTC
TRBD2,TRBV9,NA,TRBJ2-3,CASSVGSGGTDTQYF,TGTGCCAGCAGCGTAGGGAGCGGGGGCACAGATACGCAGTATTTT
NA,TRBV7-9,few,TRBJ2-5,CASSRLENQETQYF,TGTGCCAGCAGCCGATTAGAGAACCAAGAGACCCAGTACTTC
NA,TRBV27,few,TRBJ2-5,CASSTGARETQYF,TGTGCCAGCAGTACGGGGGCGAGAGAGACCCAGTACTTC
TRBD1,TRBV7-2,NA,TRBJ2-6,CASSDRVPGANVLTF,TGTGCCAGCAGCGACAGGGTCCCTGGGGCCAACGTCCTGACTTTC
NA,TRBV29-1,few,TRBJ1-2,CSGLSAPYGYTF,TGCAGCGGGCTATCAGCTCCCTATGGCTACACCTTC
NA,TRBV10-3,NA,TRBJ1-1,CAAGRWDTEAFF,TGTGCCGCCGGCCGGTGGGACACTGAAGCTTTCTTT
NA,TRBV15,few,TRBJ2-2,CATGGRWGTGELFF,TGTGCCACCGGGGGCAGGTGGGGCACCGGGGAGCTGTTTTTT
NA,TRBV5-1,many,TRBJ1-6,CASSLDNSPLHF,TGCGCCAGCAGCTTGGATAATTCACCCCTCCACTTT